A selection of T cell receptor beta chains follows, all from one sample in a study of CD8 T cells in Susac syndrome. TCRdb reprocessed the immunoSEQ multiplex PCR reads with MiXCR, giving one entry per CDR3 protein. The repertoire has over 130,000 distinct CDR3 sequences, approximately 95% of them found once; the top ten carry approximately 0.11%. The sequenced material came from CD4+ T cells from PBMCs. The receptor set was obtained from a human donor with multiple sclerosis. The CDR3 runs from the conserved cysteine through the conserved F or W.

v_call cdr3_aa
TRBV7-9 CASSLVSGVSDTQYF
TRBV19 CASNKGLNTEAFF
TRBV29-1 CSAEGTSGSSYEQYF
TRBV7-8 CASSSLGRHTDTQYF
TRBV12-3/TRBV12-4 CASSLALRSPQGGIAYEQYF
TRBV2 CASSEKGADSTDTQYF
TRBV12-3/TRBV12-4 CASSPDRGNQYF
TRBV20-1 CSAPLLSGGSNRGTQYF
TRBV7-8 CASSLDRGGYNEQFF
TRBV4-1 CASSQAGTAIPNQPQHF
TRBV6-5 CATSPGDNGYTF
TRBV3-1 CASSKKTNNEQFF
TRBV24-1 CATSDPQGTQRETQYF
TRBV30 CAGTTGSLGNEQFF
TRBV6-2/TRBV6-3 CASSKTGTEQYF
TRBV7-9 CASGRIAGELFF
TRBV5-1 CASSETGPSSGNTIYF
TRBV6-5 CASSYSWAGGIQPQHF
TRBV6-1 CASRLISSGANVLTF
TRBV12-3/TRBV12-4 CASSFQVSDNEQFF
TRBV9 CASSVASGSTYNEQFF
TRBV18 CASSLATSGAPTDTQYF
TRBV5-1 CASSLTTGGGEQYF
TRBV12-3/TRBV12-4 CASSLGGTSVGNEQFF
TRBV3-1 CASSQRRAKSTDTQYF
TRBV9 CASSPGPQGRGTEAFF
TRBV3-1 CASSQDLQVPSYNEQFF
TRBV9 CASSVGSGLGETQYF
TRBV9 CASSVGAKGIGETQYF
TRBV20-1 CSARRGGTSSYNEQFF
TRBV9 CASSVARGTDTQYF
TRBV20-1 CSARDIPGLAGETQYF
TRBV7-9 CASSLRSGGVYEQYF
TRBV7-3 CASSRSSGGETQYF
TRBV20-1 CSASRQGAETQYF
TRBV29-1 CSALQGRGQPQHF
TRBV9 CASSVSAKVNEQFF
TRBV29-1 CSVGLAASTDTQYF
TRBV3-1 CASSLDQRYGYTF
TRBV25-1 CASSTGSGNQPQHF
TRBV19 CASRVPPTDTQYF
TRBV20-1 CSASYGETQYF
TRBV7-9 CAKNTGELFF
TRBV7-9 CASSLVTGTKRTSYEQYF
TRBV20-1 CSAPRTGRGEQYF
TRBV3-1 CASSRTSGQPQHF
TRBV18 CASSPQAPGTGFQETQYF
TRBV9 CASSPSYGDNYGYTF
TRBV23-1 CASSQSIAPFPHEQYF
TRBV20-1 CSAGPGAGTDTQYF
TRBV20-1 CSAEPPGDYGYTF